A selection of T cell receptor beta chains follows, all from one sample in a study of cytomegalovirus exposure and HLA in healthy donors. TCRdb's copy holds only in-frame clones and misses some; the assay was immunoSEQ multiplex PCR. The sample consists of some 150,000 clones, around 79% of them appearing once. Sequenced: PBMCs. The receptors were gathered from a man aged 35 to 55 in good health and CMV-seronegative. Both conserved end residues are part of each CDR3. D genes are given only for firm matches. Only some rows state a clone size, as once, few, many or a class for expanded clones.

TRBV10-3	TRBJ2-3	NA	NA	TGTGCCATCAGTGAAATCGGGGCAGATACGCAGTATTTT	CAISEIGADTQYF
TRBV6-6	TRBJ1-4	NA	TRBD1	TGTGCCAGTCACACAGGGACAGGGCGGGAAAAACTGTTTTTT	CASHTGTGREKLFF
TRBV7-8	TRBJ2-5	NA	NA	TGTGCCAGCAGCAGGACTCCCCTCCCAGAGACCCAGTACTTC	CASSRTPLPETQYF
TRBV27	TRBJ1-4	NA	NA	TGTGCCAGCAGTCCCACAGGGTACACTAATGAAAAACTGTTTTTT	CASSPTGYTNEKLFF
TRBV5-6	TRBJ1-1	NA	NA	TGTGCCAGCAGCTCCCGGAGGAACACTGAAGCTTTCTTT	CASSSRRNTEAFF
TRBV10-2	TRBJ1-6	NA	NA	TGCGCCAGCAGTGAGTCTGAGGGGGAGTTTTCACCCCTCCACTTT	CASSESEGEFSPLHF
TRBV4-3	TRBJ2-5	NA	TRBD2	TGCGCCAGCAGCCAAGGTTTGGGGGAGGGGGAGACCCAGTACTTC	CASSQGLGEGETQYF
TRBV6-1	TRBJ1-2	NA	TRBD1	TGTGCCAGCTCGGACAGGGCTGGCTACACCTTC	CASSDRAGYTF
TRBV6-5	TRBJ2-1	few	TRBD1	TGTGCCAGCAGCCTTGGACAGGGACTCTACAATGAGCAGTTCTTC	CASSLGQGLYNEQFF
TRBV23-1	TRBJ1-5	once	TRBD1	TGCGCCACCTGTACCGGGACAGGGATCATGGTGCGGGTTCAGCCCCAGCATTTT	CATCTGTGIMVRVQPQHF
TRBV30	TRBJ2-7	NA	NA	TGTGCCTGGATACCCCCGTCATCCTACGAGCAGTACTTC	CAWIPPSSYEQYF
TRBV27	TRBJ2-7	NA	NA	TGTGCCAGCAGTTTATCATGGGGCAGGCCCTACGAGCAGTACTTC	CASSLSWGRPYEQYF
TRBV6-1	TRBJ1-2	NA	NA	TGTGCCAGCAGTGAAAGGCCGACGACTCACACTAACTATGGCTACACCTTC	CASSERPTTHTNYGYTF
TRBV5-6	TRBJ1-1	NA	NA	TGTGCCAGCAGCTTGGGGACTTACACTGAAGCTTTCTTT	CASSLGTYTEAFF
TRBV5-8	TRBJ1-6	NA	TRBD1	TGTGCCAGCAGCTTACTACAGGGGACACCCAATTCACCCCTCCACTTT	CASSLLQGTPNSPLHF
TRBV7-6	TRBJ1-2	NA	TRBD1	TGTGCCAGCAGCCAACAGGGGTCCCTCTATGGCTACACCTTC	CASSQQGSLYGYTF
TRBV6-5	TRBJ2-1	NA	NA	TGTGCCAGCAGTGCTGCGGTGGACAGTTACAATGAGCAGTTCTTC	CASSAAVDSYNEQFF
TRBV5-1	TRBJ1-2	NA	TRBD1	TGCGCCAGCAGCAACGGACAGGGCTATGGCTACACCTTC	CASSNGQGYGYTF
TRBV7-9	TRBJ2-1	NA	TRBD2	TGTGCCAGCAGCTTAAAAGCGGGGGACGGCCCCTACAATGAGCAGTTCTTC	CASSLKAGDGPYNEQFF
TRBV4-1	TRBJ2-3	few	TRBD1	TGCGCCAGCAGCCAGGAAGACAGGGCGGTCACAGATACGCAGTATTTT	CASSQEDRAVTDTQYF
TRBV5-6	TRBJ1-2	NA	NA	TGTGCCAGCAGCTTGGTGGGGGCAGGGAGTCACTATGGCTACACCTTC	CASSLVGAGSHYGYTF
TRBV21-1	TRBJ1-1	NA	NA	TGTGCCAGCAGGCTAACGGGAAATGGTAGGAAACTGAACACTGAAGCTTTCTTT	CASRLTGNGRKLNTEAFF
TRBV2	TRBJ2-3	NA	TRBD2	TGTGCCAGCAGTGGGGGACTAGCGGGGGGAGGTGATACGCAGTATTTT	CASSGGLAGGGDTQYF
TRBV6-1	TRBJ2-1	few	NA	TGTGCCAGCAGTGAAGCCGAGTACAATGAGCAGTTCTTC	CASSEAEYNEQFF
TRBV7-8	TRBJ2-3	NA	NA	TGTGCCAGCAGCTTAGGTGTTAGCGGTCGTACAGATACGCAGTATTTT	CASSLGVSGRTDTQYF
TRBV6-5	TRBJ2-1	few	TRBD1	TGTGCCAGCACACCCCGACAGGGCGGTGAGCAGTTCTTC	CASTPRQGGEQFF
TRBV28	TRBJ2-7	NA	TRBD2	TGTGCCAGCAGTTCCTCCCTAGCGGGGGACCCCTACGAGCAGTACTTC	CASSSSLAGDPYEQYF
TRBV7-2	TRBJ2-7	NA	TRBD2	TGTGCCAGCAGCGGTAGCGGGGGCTTCTCCTACGAGCAGTACTTC	CASSGSGGFSYEQYF
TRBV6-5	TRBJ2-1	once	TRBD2	TGTGCCAGCAGTCGGGACCTAGCGGGGGGCGATGAGCAGTTCTTC	CASSRDLAGGDEQFF
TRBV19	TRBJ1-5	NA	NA	TGTGCCAGTAGTAACAGATTTAGCAATCAGCCCCAGCATTTT	CASSNRFSNQPQHF
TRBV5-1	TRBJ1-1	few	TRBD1	TGCGCCAGCAGCAACAGGGGTAACACTGAAGCTTTCTTT	CASSNRGNTEAFF
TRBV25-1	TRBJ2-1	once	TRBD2	TGTGCCAGCAGTGAGCGCACGGGACTAGTCTCCTACAATGAGCAGTTCTTC	CASSERTGLVSYNEQFF
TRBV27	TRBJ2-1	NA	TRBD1	TGTGCCAGCAGTTTACGGGACAGACAATCCAATGAGCAGTTCTTC	CASSLRDRQSNEQFF
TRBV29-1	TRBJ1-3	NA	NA	TGCAGCGTTGAAGATCCCGCAGGGAGGCGAAACACCATATATTTT	CSVEDPAGRRNTIYF
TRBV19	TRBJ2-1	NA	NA	TGTGCCAGTAGTATCTTCAATGAGCAGTTCTTC	CASSIFNEQFF
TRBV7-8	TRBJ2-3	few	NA	TGTGCCAGCAGCTTCTATAGAGATACGCAGTATTTT	CASSFYRDTQYF
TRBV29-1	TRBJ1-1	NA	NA	TGCAGCGCTCAGAAAAACACTGAAGCTTTCTTT	CSAQKNTEAFF
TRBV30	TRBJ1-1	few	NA	TGTGCCAGTACCCCGGGGACATTTTCCGTCAAACGGGCTTTCTTT	CASTPGTFSVKRAFF
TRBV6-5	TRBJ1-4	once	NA	TGTGCCAGCAGTTCCGGAGGGGGGGGGCGTGAAAAACTGTTTTTT	CASSSGGGGREKLFF
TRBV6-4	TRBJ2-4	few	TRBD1	TGTGCCAGCAGTCTTCCACGCCCCCGGACAGGGAATAGGAACATTCAGTACTTC	CASSLPRPRTGNRNIQYF
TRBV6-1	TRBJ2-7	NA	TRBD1	TGTGCCAGCAGTGGGACAGGGGGGAGCTCCTACGAGCAGTACTTC	CASSGTGGSSYEQYF
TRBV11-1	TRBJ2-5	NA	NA	TGTGCCAGCAGCAGGACTGATACAGAGGAGACCCAGTACTTC	CASSRTDTEETQYF